This T cell receptor (beta chain) originates from a study of Graves' ophthalmopathy and Graves' hyperthyroidism. Amplified TCR beta CDR3 regions were obtained using RNA transcripts as template. First-round RT-PCR relied on HTBI primers, and a second-round multiplex PCR came next. TCRdb ran MiXCR on the multiplex PCR reads and lists one entry per CDR3 protein. This sample carries under 250,000 distinct CDR3 sequences, 25% to 30% of them seen once, and the ten largest clones take 9.1%. This clonotype has ten or more counts. Sequencing was performed on peripheral blood. The origin of this receptor is a man aged 50 to 59 with Graves' ophthalmopathy.

The CDR3 here is CASSLAQGGTNSPLHF. In DNA, the CDR3 is TGTGCCAGCAGCTTAGCTCAAGGGGGGACGAATTCACCCCTCCACTTT. This chain connects TRBV7-8 to TRBJ1-6; tentative D call: TRBD1 (6 bases). CDR1 and CDR2 (germline): SGHVS, FQNEAQ. CDR3 size: 16 residues. Trimming stripped 0 bases from V and 7 bases from J, with 13 bases between.